One T cell receptor (beta chain) is described in this entry. Its antigen remains unidentified. This sample was included in a study of breast tumors, draining lymph nodes, adjacent tissues. General study results and limits: Tumors had less TCR diversity than lymph nodes, more than nontumor tissue. The data were judged consistent with most tumor T cells coming from lymph node and expanding in tumor.

V shed 11 bases, J shed 1 base, and the junction held 9 bases outside the gene matches. CDR1 is ENHRY and CDR2 is SYGVKD in the germline V gene. The CDR3 has 14 residues. TCRdb re-called the multiplex PCR reads through MiXCR, storing one row per CDR3 protein. The sample has roughly 100,000 distinct CDR3 sequences, 30% seen once. Axillary draining lymph nodes of breast cancer patients supplied the node samples. This TCR derives from a female donor with breast cancer. Some clones in this sample may be carry-over from other donors' samples. Sequences were obtained from axillary lymph node tissue. The chain recombines TRBV10-3 with TRBJ1-2, with 8 bases lining up with TRBD1. In DNA form, the CDR3 reads TGTGCCGCCACCGACAGGGGAGGTAACTATGGCTACACCTTC. This translates into CAATDRGGNYGYTF.